The entry below describes one TCR beta chain. Its target antigen remains unknown. No quality values exist for individual bases; no much larger clone is one base distant. The data were taken from a study of vaccination effects on CD4 cells after COVID-19 (dated 2022 in TCRdb). As for the study more broadly: The ViraFEST assay stimulated PBMC with viral peptide pools and then used TCR sequencing to identify antigen-specific CD4+ T cell clonotypes by expansion. Participants received two doses of either the BNT162b2 or the mRNA-1273 mRNA SARS-CoV-2 vaccine. In a couple of convalescent patients, pre-vaccine samples were collected 16 days and one week ahead of the first dose, 142 and 148 days after COVID-19 diagnosis. Two million PBMC per well were cultured with approximately 10 ug/ml peptides in IMDM containing roughly 5% human AB serum, approximately 9.1 IU/ml IL-2 and gentamicin. In both COVID-19 convalescent patients and infection-naive vaccine recipients, the study compared SARS-CoV-2 spike-specific CD4+ TCR repertoires from before mRNA vaccination with those from after it. Altogether, 10 COVID-19 convalescent patients and a handful of SARS-CoV-2-naive healthy vaccine recipients made up the full study. Cultures from other donors in the study were sequenced using the Oncomine TCR Beta short-read assay on an Illumina iSeq 100.

Libraries were prepared through the immunoSEQ multiplex PCR assay. DNA from the CD4+ T cells that had been cultured and isolated underwent TCR beta CDR3 sequencing. From the authors' description of their analysis: Non-productive TCR sequences were removed, reads were trimmed to the CDR3 region, and CDR3s of at least 7 amino acids were retained. Antigen-specific clonotypes were identified using the MANAFEST web app by comparison of expansion in peptide wells against reference cultures. For clones to be considered positive, expansion at FDR<0.05 versus reference and all other wells, an odds ratio above 5, and a frequency above 0.1% in two replicate wells were required. Clonotypes significantly expanded in SARS-CoV-2 spike wells and in at least one common cold coronavirus spike condition were defined as cross-reactive. CDR3 similarity was assessed by Levenshtein distance with the stringdist R package, and unrooted trees were built with ape in R 3.6.1. Here the immuneACCESS table is served through TCRdb, limited to in-frame sequences with V and J called. Missing clones are a known gap in these copies; in checked studies unresolved V genes cover under half, and the rest lacks a known reason. For V, J and clone size, that table is used; D and trimming come from the DNA. Counted in this sample were more than 45,000 clones; more than 75% of them appeared once. 12% of the sample rests with the top ten.

Including cysteine and phenylalanine, the CDR3 has 18 amino acids. The kept DNA is CDR3 alone, 54 bases in frame from the first base. Here V drops 1 base and J drops 4 bases, and the junction holds 11 bases not matched to any gene. The germline V gene provides CDR1 LGHNA and CDR2 YSLEER. After less than 13 days of culture, CD4+ T cells were isolated with the EasySep CD4+ T cell isolation kit. Convalescent patients had PCR-confirmed SARS-CoV-2 infection between March and December 2020, before Alpha, Beta and Delta variants emerged in the United States. Half of the culture medium was replaced with fresh IL-2-containing medium on days 3 and 7. Each peptide stimulation condition was cultured in triplicate wells unless otherwise noted. Using Ficoll-Paque Plus gradient centrifugation, PBMC were separated from whole blood and then either used fresh or cryopreserved at -140C. The QIAamp micro DNA kit was used to extract genomic DNA from the cultured CD4+ T cells.

Results and caveats for the whole study, not just this receptor: The study was limited by a small number of convalescent patients, and early post-infection timepoints were lacking. For convalescent patients, new clones induced by the vaccine made up most of the post-vaccine spike-reactive repertoire, and these new clones were largely distinct from the clones induced by infection. Clones induced by infection and clones induced by vaccination both contracted markedly at late timepoints after vaccination, which fits with T cell responses waning over time.

This material consisted of CD4+ T cells from PBMCs cultured without peptide, taken before COVID-19 vaccination. This clonotype was sampled from a human donor who had a prior SARS-CoV-2 infection. The sequence is built from TRBV4-3 and TRBJ2-1, with 9 bases matching TRBD1. DNA sequence: TGCGCCAGCAGCCAAGTACGACCCGGGACAGGGTCTTACAATGAGCAGTTCTTC. This is translated as CASSQVRPGTGSYNEQFF.